Listed below are T cell receptor beta chains from one sample, sequenced in a study of cytomegalovirus exposure and HLA in healthy donors. Measured with immunoSEQ multiplex PCR; TCRdb has only the in-frame clones, and not every one. The sample features approximately 110,000 clones, with 3% to 4.5% in its top ten. Material: PBMCs. The receptor set was obtained from a man younger than 35 in good health and CMV-seronegative. Each CDR3 is given with its conserved first and last residue. Fields, in order: J gene, CDR3 length, V gene, D gene, CDR3 protein, CDR3 DNA. D genes are given only for firm matches.

>TRBJ2-5|16|TRBV6-1|TRBD2
CASSEDPSGGPETQYF
TGTGCCAGCAGTGAAGATCCTAGCGGGGGACCAGAGACCCAGTACTTC
>TRBJ1-1|16|TRBV5-1|TRBD1
CASSLESYRGNTEAFF
TGCGCCAGCAGCTTGGAATCGTACAGGGGAAACACTGAAGCTTTCTTT
>TRBJ2-1|13|TRBV30|.
CAWSLGPNNEQFF
TGTGCCTGGAGTCTGGGCCCGAACAATGAGCAGTTCTTC
>TRBJ2-3|16|TRBV21-1|.
CASSTPTGSPTDTQYF
TGTGCCAGCAGCACACCGACAGGGTCCCCCACAGATACGCAGTATTTT
>TRBJ1-3|14|TRBV11-2|.
CASSLDRFGNTIYF
TGTGCCAGCAGCTTAGACAGATTCGGAAACACCATATATTTT
>TRBJ2-7|14|TRBV5-5|.
CASSPTPVRGEQYF
TGTGCCAGCAGTCCGACCCCTGTCAGGGGCGAGCAGTACTTC
>TRBJ2-7|13|TRBV28|.
CASSSIGTEEQYF
TGTGCCAGCAGTTCCATCGGGACTGAAGAGCAGTACTTC
>TRBJ1-1|14|TRBV28|.
CASTPGGWYTEAFF
TGTGCCAGCACCCCGGGGGGATGGTACACTGAAGCTTTCTTT
>TRBJ1-2|12|TRBV28|.
CASSLLSYGYTF
TGTGCCAGCAGTTTACTTAGCTATGGCTACACCTTC
>TRBJ2-3|19|TRBV9|.
CASSGTGSSTSSSTDTQYF
TGTGCCAGCAGCGGTACGGGAAGTTCGACATCTTCTAGCACAGATACGCAGTATTTT
>TRBJ2-7|15|TRBV18|TRBD1
CASSPLGQGNYEQYF
TGTGCCAGCTCACCACTGGGACAGGGAAACTACGAGCAGTACTTC
>TRBJ2-5|14|TRBV27|.
CASSFGYLAETQYF
TGTGCCAGCAGTTTCGGGTACCTGGCAGAGACCCAGTACTTC
>TRBJ2-1|16|TRBV11-2|TRBD2
CASSLQFSGGVYEQFF
TGTGCCAGCAGCTTACAATTTAGCGGGGGGGTCTATGAGCAGTTCTTC
>TRBJ1-1|15|TRBV5-1|.
CASSRVQGMNTEAFF
TGCGCCAGCAGCAGAGTACAGGGCATGAACACTGAAGCTTTCTTT
>TRBJ2-1|15|TRBV6-4|TRBD2
CASSSLAGVQNEQFF
TGTGCCAGCAGTTCTCTAGCGGGGGTGCAAAATGAGCAGTTCTTC
>TRBJ2-7|15|TRBV25-1|TRBD2
CASSDPLAGEYEQYF
TGTGCCAGCAGTGATCCCCTAGCGGGAGAGTACGAGCAGTACTTC
>TRBJ2-3|17|TRBV7-2|TRBD2
CASSLAALAGAADTQYF
TGTGCCAGCAGCTTAGCGGCCCTAGCGGGGGCGGCAGATACGCAGTATTTT
>TRBJ2-3|15|TRBV6-1|TRBD2
CASSKLAGAVDTQYF
TGTGCCAGCAGTAAACTAGCGGGAGCTGTAGATACGCAGTATTTT
>TRBJ1-2|14|TRBV6-5|.
CASSYSKQGSGYTF
TGTGCCAGCAGTTACTCGAAACAGGGTAGTGGCTACACCTTC
>TRBJ1-2|12|TRBV5-1|TRBD1
CASSLGQGLHTF
TGCGCCAGCAGCTTGGGACAGGGATTGCACACCTTC
>TRBJ2-7|12|TRBV28|TRBD1
CASSWDSYEQYF
TGTGCCAGCAGTTGGGACAGCTACGAGCAGTACTTC
>TRBJ2-1|15|TRBV5-1|TRBD2
CASSLWREGPNEQFF
TGCGCCAGCAGCTTGTGGCGGGAGGGCCCCAATGAGCAGTTCTTC
>TRBJ2-2|20|TRBV4-1|TRBD1
CASSRDRGRAAQSVTGELFF
TGCGCCAGCAGTCGAGACAGGGGGCGCGCGGCACAGTCCGTCACCGGGGAGCTGTTTTTT
>TRBJ1-4|13|TRBV7-8|TRBD1
CASRPHRGEKLFF
TGTGCCAGCAGACCCCACAGGGGGGAAAAACTGTTTTTT
>TRBJ1-4|15|TRBV5-1|TRBD1
CASSLPRGTNEKLFF
TGCGCCAGCAGCTTGCCCAGGGGGACTAATGAAAAACTGTTTTTT
>TRBJ2-1|16|TRBV5-6|.
CASSPSEGFSYNEQFF
TGTGCCAGCAGCCCTTCGGAGGGCTTCTCCTACAATGAGCAGTTCTTC
>TRBJ1-1|14|TRBV19|TRBD1
CASSSDRGKTEAFF
TGTGCCAGTAGCAGTGACAGGGGGAAAACTGAAGCTTTCTTT
>TRBJ2-7|14|TRBV10-2|TRBD2
CASNLGGTTYEQYF
TGCGCCAGCAATCTGGGAGGGACTACCTACGAGCAGTACTTC
>TRBJ1-1|14|TRBV18|.
CASSQDILNTEAFF
TGTGCCAGCTCACAGGACATTTTGAACACTGAAGCTTTCTTT
>TRBJ2-1|11|TRBV20-1|TRBD1
CSAYRGLGRFF
TGCAGTGCTTACAGGGGCCTAGGGCGGTTCTTC
>TRBJ1-2|15|TRBV2|.
CASSEEGGWAYGYTF
TGTGCCAGCAGTGAAGAGGGGGGGTGGGCCTATGGCTACACCTTC
>TRBJ1-3|17|TRBV6-1|.
CASSVPAGALSGNTIYF
TGTGCCAGCAGTGTTCCAGCGGGGGCCCTCTCTGGAAACACCATATATTTT
>TRBJ2-7|15|TRBV19|.
CASSIVAGETYEQYF
TGTGCCAGTAGTATCGTGGCAGGGGAGACCTACGAGCAGTACTTC
>TRBJ2-4|20|TRBV11-2|TRBD1
CASSLEGTGEGGVAKNIQYF
TGTGCCAGCAGCTTAGAAGGGACAGGGGAAGGGGGTGTAGCCAAAAACATTCAGTACTTC
>TRBJ2-1|15|TRBV6-4|.
CASSVSPGGSYEQFF
TGTGCCAGCAGTGTTTCGCCCGGAGGGAGCTATGAGCAGTTCTTC
>TRBJ2-2|17|TRBV5-1|TRBD2
CASSLEGLAGVGGELFF
TGCGCCAGCAGCTTAGAGGGACTAGCGGGAGTTGGCGGGGAGCTGTTTTTT
>TRBJ1-5|17|TRBV19|TRBD1
CASSIARDRVWSQPQHF
TGTGCCAGTAGTATAGCCCGGGACAGGGTTTGGAGTCAGCCCCAGCATTTT
>TRBJ2-5|14|TRBV2|TRBD2
CASSDSSGQETQYF
TGTGCCAGCAGTGACTCTAGCGGACAAGAGACCCAGTACTTC
>TRBJ2-2|14|TRBV2|.
CASSARGVSGELFF
TGTGCCAGCAGTGCTCGGGGTGTCTCCGGGGAGCTGTTTTTT
>TRBJ2-4|16|TRBV5-4|.
CASSLGDTLAKNIQYF
TGTGCCAGCAGCTTGGGGGACACTCTAGCCAAAAACATTCAGTACTTC
>TRBJ1-2|13|TRBV29-1|.
CSVEDNRAYGYTF
TGCAGCGTTGAAGATAACAGGGCCTATGGCTACACTTTC
>TRBJ2-5|13|TRBV5-1|.
CASSFSGEETQYF
TGCGCCAGCAGCTTCTCAGGGGAAGAGACCCAGTACTTC